Each of the 23 T cell receptor beta chains below was sequenced from the same sample in a study of blood T cell repertoires in COVID-19. The assay was immunoSEQ multiplex PCR, and TCRdb's table has in-frame clones only and misses some. The sample has approximately 98,000 clones; roughly 85% are singletons. Sample: peripheral blood. The receptors were sampled from a human donor in a cohort sampled during active COVID-19.

The chain joins TRBV3-1 (or the pseudogene TRBV3-2) to TRBJ1-2, with 8 bases aligning to TRBD1. Germline trimming cut 5 bases from V and 5 bases from J; bases unmatched to any gene: 10. CDR1 is LGHDT, CDR2 YNNKEL, per germline (reference sequence). The CDR3 covers 15 residues. CDR3: CASSSGTGVYYGYTF. The DNA of the CDR3 is TGTGCCAGCAGCTCTGGGACAGGCGTGTATTATGGCTACACCTTC.

The chain combines TRBV11-3 with TRBJ2-1, with D perhaps TRBD2 (6 bases). The V gene lost 2 bases and the J gene lost 6 bases, with 17 bases spanning the gap. CDR1 is SGHNT and CDR2 is YENEEA in the germline V gene. This CDR3 spans 16 amino acids. CDR3 coding DNA: TGTGCCAGCAGCTTACGCCCTCTCGGGGGTGGCAATGAGCAGTTCTTC. Translating gives CASSLRPLGGGNEQFF.

The chain combines TRBV7-2 with TRBJ1-2, with 7 bases that match TRBD1. The CDR3 is made up of 15 amino acids. Germline CDR1 and CDR2: SGHTA and FQGNSA. V trimming: 2 bases; J trimming: 2 bases; junction bases outside the gene matches: 5. The CDR3 DNA is TGTGCCAGCAGCTTAAGGTCAGGGGGAAACTATGGCTACACCTTC. Its translation is CASSLRSGGNYGYTF.

The V call is TRBV27, the J call TRBJ1-1; D uncertain. Per germline, CDR1 MNHEY and CDR2 SMNVEV (reference sequence). Trimming removed 5 bases from V and 4 bases from J, with 14 bases in between. The CDR3 loop spans 14 amino acids. The CDR3 nucleotides read TGTGCCAGCAGTCCCCGCCAGATCTTCACTGAAGCTTTCTTT. Translating gives CASSPRQIFTEAFF.

The chain recombines TRBV9 with TRBJ2-1; TRBD2 matches at 7 bases. Germline V gives CDR1 SGDLS, CDR2 YYNGEE. With V trimmed by 8 bases and J by 0 bases, 14 bases remained unmatched. The CDR3 spans 17 residues. CDR3 in DNA: TGTGCCAGTGCCCGAGCCTCCCAGCGGGGCTCCTACAATGAGCAGTTCTTC. This translates into CASARASQRGSYNEQFF.

This clone turned up a few times. The J gene is TRBJ1-1, the V gene TRBV19, with D possibly being TRBD1 (5 bases). Germline V lookup: CDR1 LNHDA, CDR2 SQIVND (reference sequence). Between the trimmed V and J ends, which lost 5 bases and 6 bases, there was a span of 16 bases. The CDR3 totals 14 residues. CDR3 protein: CASSLALDIPEAFF. Written as DNA, the CDR3 is TGTGCCAGTAGTCTCGCCCTGGACATCCCTGAAGCTTTCTTT.

This clone turned up a few times. The J gene is TRBJ2-1, the V gene TRBV19; possibly TRBD2 for D (6 bases). The length of the CDR3 is 16 residues. In germline, CDR1 is LNHDA, CDR2 SQIVND (reference sequence). V was pared by 8 bases and J by 4 bases, with 21 bases between. CDR3 DNA sequence: TGTGCCAGTGCCGCCTTGGGAGGAGGACAATACAATGAGCAGTTCTTC. Encoded protein: CASAALGGGQYNEQFF.

V gene TRBV10-3 combines with J gene TRBJ2-1; TRBD2 aligns across 7 bases. Unmatched junction bases numbered 25, after V lost 0 bases and J lost 2 bases. CDR1 is ENHRY and CDR2 is SYGVKD in the germline V gene. This CDR3 is built from 23 residues. Written as DNA, the CDR3 is TGTGCCATCAGTGAGTCGGCTGGGGTGGTATTCCGCTCTAGCGGTCCAACCTACAATGAGCAGTTCTTC. Its protein is CAISESAGVVFRSSGPTYNEQFF.

The V call is TRBV6-5, the J call TRBJ2-1, with 9 bases matching TRBD2. The germline CDR1 and CDR2 sequences are MNHEY and SVGAGI. V shed 4 bases and J 3 bases; nucleotides not matched to a gene: 1. This CDR3 is built from 14 residues. CDR3 nucleotide sequence: TGTGCCAGCAGTTCTAGCGGGGACTACAATGAGCAGTTCTTC. It is translated as CASSSSGDYNEQFF.

A single count supports this clone. J is TRBJ2-5 and V is TRBV5-6; tentative D call: TRBD1 (6 bases). Germline V gene lookup returns CDR1 SGHDT and CDR2 YYEEEE. The CDR3 spans 13 residues. Trimming took off 0 bases at V and 5 bases at J, with 8 bases between the two ends. CDR3 loop: CASSLVQGETQYF. CDR3 coding DNA: TGTGCCAGCAGCTTGGTTCAGGGGGAGACCCAGTACTTC.

The V call is TRBV9, the J call TRBJ1-4, with D perhaps TRBD1 (5 bases). Germline V gene sequence: CDR1 SGDLS, CDR2 YYNGEE. The CDR3 is 17 amino acids. The ends were cut back, 3 bases at V and 5 bases at J, with 20 bases in the middle. The CDR3 nucleotides are TGTGCCAGCAGCGCTGGTCTGGGTGGAGGGGAGAATGAAAAACTGTTTTTT. Amino acids: CASSAGLGGGENEKLFF.

The chain combines TRBV5-8 with TRBJ1-5, with 10 bases that match TRBD1. This CDR3 is built from 16 residues. V dropped 4 bases and J dropped 11; count of bases not matched to a gene: 15. Germline V gives CDR1 SGHTS, CDR2 YDEGEE. The CDR3 nucleotides read TGTGCCAGCAGCGGCCCCGCCGGGACAGGGGTTCGGACCCAGCATTTT. Its translation is CASSGPAGTGVRTQHF.

The gene calls are TRBV11-2 and TRBJ1-1; tentative D call: TRBD1 (6 bases). CDR1 SGHAT and CDR2 FQNNGV come from the germline V gene. The CDR3 extends over 14 amino acids. Trimming left V 1 base short and J 6 bases short, with 12 bases between. The chain's CDR3 is CASSLVRGGAEAFF. The CDR3 DNA reads TGTGCCAGCAGCTTAGTAAGAGGGGGAGCTGAAGCTTTCTTT.

The V gene is TRBV5-1, the J gene TRBJ1-4; D unresolved. Germline assignment: CDR1 SGHRS and CDR2 YFSETQ. Trimming removed 5 bases from V and 1 base from J, with 15 bases in between. This CDR3 contains 16 residues. The CDR3 DNA follows: TGCGCCAGCAGAAAAACCCGGGAGTTAACTAATGAAAAACTGTTTTTT. Residues: CASRKTRELTNEKLFF.

This rearrangement joins TRBV27 to TRBJ1-2, with 8 bases that match TRBD1. CDR3 size: 14 residues. Germline V gives CDR1 MNHEY, CDR2 SMNVEV (reference sequence). With V trimmed by 5 bases and J by 8 bases, 10 bases remained unmatched. CDR3 sequence: CASSPQGGSKGYTF. CDR3 bases: TGTGCCAGCAGTCCACAGGGGGGTTCAAAAGGCTACACCTTC.

The rearrangement links TRBV7-9 to TRBJ2-6, with a possible D match to TRBD1 (6 bases). Trimming cost V 5 bases and J 2 bases, with 16 bases left between them. CDR1 is SEHNR and CDR2 is FQNEAQ in the germline V gene (reference sequence). The CDR3 runs to 17 residues. The CDR3 DNA reads TGTGCCAGCAGCGCAGGGGCAGGGGCAGCTGGGGCCAACGTCCTGACTTTC. Protein sequence: CASSAGAGAAGANVLTF. The whole variable domain, remainder taken from reference TRBV7-9 and TRBJ2-6, is DTGVSQNPRHKITKRGQNVTFRCDPISEHNRLYWYRQTLGQGPEFLTYFQNEAQLEKSRLLSDRFSAERPKGSFSTLEIQRTEQGDSAMYLCASSAGAGAAGANVLTFGAGSRLTVL.

This sequence joins TRBV27 and TRBJ2-2; D is ambiguous. The CDR3 runs 14 residues. The germline V gene encodes CDR1 MNHEY and CDR2 SMNVEV (reference sequence). Trimming cost V 1 base and J 3 bases, with 6 bases left between them. This CDR3 reads CASSLLLDTGELFF. The CDR3 DNA sequence: TGTGCCAGCAGTTTATTGTTAGACACCGGGGAGCTGTTTTTT.

For the CDR3, the DNA is TGTGCCAGCAGCATAAACTTGGACAGGGTATCAGCAACTAATGAAAAACTGTTTTTT. Amino acids: CASSINLDRVSATNEKLFF. The V gene is TRBV3-1 (or the pseudogene TRBV3-2), the J gene TRBJ1-4; 8 bases fit TRBD1. After removal of 5 bases from V and 0 bases from J, the junction contained 14 bases not matched to a gene. The CDR3 has 19 residues. CDR1 and CDR2 from the germline V gene are LGHDT and YNNKEL (reference sequence).

The gene calls are TRBV30 and TRBJ2-7; D is uncertain. V was trimmed by 0 bases and J by 5 bases, leaving 14 bases between them. CDR3 length: 14 amino acids. From germline, CDR1 is GTSNPN and CDR2 SVGIG (reference sequence). CDR3 sequence: CAWSVLNTRNEQYF. The CDR3, as DNA: TGTGCCTGGAGTGTACTCAACACGCGGAACGAGCAGTACTTC.

This chain links TRBV25-1 with TRBJ1-2, with a tentative D call TRBD1 (6 bases). Germline CDR1 MGHDK, CDR2 SYGVNS. The CDR3 runs 13 residues. The ends were cut back, 2 bases at V and 4 bases at J, with 8 bases in the middle. The CDR3 nucleotides are TGTGCCAGCAGTGAAGCGGACAGCTATGGCTACACCTTC. Its protein product is CASSEADSYGYTF.

This clone was recorded once. The chain uses TRBV6-5 and TRBJ2-7; D is possibly TRBD1 (6 bases). The germline CDR1 and CDR2 sequences are MNHEY and SVGAGI. The V gene lost 6 bases and the J gene lost 0 bases, with 12 bases spanning the gap. This CDR3 is built from 14 residues. CDR3 bases: TGTGCCAGCAGAAGGACGGACAGCTCCTACGAGCAGTACTTC. Its translation: CASRRTDSSYEQYF.

This chain uses TRBV5-1 with TRBJ2-1; 12 bases map to TRBD2. Germline-derived CDR1 and CDR2 are SGHRS and YFSETQ. V shed 2 bases, J shed 4 bases, and the junction held 4 bases outside the gene matches. The CDR3 is 16 amino acids. The CDR3 is CASSLLAGGGYNEQFF. The CDR3 DNA sequence: TGCGCCAGCAGCTTACTAGCGGGGGGAGGATACAATGAGCAGTTCTTC.

This rearrangement joins TRBV7-6 to TRBJ1-1; the match to TRBD1 covers 10 bases. The V gene end was trimmed by 5 bases and the J gene end by 3 bases; junction bases not matched to a gene: 6. Germline V gene sequence: CDR1 SGHVS, CDR2 FNYEAQ. The CDR3 extends over 15 amino acids. This CDR3 reads CASSRRQGADTEAFF. As DNA, the CDR3 is TGTGCCAGCAGCCGGAGACAGGGGGCGGACACTGAAGCTTTCTTT. The complete variable domain, with remaining parts taken from reference TRBV7-6 and TRBJ1-1, reads GAGVSQSPRYKVTKRGQDVALRCDPISGHVSLYWYRQALGQGPEFLTYFNYEAQQDKSGLPNDRFSAERPEGSISTLTIQRTEQRDSAMYRCASSRRQGADTEAFFGQGTRLTVV.